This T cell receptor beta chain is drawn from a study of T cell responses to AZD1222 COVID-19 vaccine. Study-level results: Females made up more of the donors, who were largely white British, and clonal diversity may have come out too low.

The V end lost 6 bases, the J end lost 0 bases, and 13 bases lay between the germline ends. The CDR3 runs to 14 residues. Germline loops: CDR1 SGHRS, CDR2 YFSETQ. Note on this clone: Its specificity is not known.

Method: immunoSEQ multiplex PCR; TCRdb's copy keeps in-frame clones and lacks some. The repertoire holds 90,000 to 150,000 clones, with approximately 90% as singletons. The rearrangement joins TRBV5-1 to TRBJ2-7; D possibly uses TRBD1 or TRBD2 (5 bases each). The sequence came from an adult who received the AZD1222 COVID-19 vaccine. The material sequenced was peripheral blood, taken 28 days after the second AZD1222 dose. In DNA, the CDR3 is TGCGCCAGCACCACCTCAGGGAGCTCCTACGAGCAGTACTTC. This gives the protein CASTTSGSSYEQYF.